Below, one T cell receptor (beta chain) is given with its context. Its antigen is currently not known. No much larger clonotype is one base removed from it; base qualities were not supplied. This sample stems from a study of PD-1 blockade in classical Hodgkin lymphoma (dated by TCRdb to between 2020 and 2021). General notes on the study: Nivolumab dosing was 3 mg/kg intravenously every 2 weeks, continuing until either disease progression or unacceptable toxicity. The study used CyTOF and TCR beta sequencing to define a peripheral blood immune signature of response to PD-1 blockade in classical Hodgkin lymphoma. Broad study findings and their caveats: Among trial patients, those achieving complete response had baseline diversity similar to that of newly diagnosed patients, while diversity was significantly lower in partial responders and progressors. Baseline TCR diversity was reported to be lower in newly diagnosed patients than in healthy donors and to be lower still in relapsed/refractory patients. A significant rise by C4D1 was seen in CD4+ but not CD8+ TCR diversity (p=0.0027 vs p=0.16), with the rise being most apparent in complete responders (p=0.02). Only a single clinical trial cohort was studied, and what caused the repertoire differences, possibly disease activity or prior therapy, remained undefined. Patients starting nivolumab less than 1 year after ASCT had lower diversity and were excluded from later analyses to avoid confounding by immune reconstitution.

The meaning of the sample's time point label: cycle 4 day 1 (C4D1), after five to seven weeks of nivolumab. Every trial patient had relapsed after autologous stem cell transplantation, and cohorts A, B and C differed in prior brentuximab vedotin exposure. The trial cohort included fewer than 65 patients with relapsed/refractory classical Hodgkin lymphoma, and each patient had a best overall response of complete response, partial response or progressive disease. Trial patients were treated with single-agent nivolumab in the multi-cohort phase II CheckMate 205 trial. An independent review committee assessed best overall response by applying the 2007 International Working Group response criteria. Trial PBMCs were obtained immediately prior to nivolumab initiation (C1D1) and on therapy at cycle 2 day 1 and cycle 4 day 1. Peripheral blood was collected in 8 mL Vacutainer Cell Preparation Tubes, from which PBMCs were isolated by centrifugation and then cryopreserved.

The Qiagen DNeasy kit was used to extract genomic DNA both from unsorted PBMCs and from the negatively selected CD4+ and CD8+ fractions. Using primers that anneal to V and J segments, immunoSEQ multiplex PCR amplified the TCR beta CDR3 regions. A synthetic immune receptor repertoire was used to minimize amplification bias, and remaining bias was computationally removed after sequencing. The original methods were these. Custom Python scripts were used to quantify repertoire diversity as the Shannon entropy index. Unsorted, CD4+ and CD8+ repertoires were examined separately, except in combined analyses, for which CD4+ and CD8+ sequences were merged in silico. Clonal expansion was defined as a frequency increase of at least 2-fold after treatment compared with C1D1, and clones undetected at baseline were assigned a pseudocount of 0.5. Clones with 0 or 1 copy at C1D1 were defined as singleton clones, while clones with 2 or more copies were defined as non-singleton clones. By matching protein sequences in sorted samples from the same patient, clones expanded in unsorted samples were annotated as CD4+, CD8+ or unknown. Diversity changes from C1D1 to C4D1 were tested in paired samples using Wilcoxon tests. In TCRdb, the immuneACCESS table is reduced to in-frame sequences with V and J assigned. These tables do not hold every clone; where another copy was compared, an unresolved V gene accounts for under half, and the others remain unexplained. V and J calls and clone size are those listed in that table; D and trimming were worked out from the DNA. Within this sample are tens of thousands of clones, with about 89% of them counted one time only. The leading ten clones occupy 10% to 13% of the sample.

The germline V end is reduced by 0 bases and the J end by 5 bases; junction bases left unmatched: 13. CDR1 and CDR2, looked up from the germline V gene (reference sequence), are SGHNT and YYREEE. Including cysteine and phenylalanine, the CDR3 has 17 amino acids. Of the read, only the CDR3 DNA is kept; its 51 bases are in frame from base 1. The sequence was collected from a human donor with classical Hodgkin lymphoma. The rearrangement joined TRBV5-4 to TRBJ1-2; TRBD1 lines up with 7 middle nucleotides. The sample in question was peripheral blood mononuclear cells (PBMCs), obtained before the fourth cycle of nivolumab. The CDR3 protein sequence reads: CASSLADRPGQPYGYTF. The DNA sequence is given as TGTGCCAGCAGCTTGGCCGATCGACCGGGACAGCCTTATGGCTACACCTTC.